This entry is about one T cell receptor beta chain. What it binds is unknown. Collection of blood occurred at baseline, at cycle 4 day 1, and at cycle 7 day 1. Clones were sequenced by immunoSEQ multiplex PCR, and TCRdb holds only the in-frame ones, with some missing. The table records 45,000 to 60,000 clones, around 87% of them present only once. The entry originates in a study of OX40 agonist ivuxolimab in advanced cancers. About the research overall: Prior therapy, whether anti-PD-1, anti-PD-L1 or anti-CTLA-4, was allowed, and 40% had some. Notes on the study in general: More expanded clones were seen, on average, in CD8+ T cells than in CD4+.

The specimen comprised CD4+ or CD8+ T cells sorted from blood, sampled in a trial of the OX40 agonist ivuxolimab. The receptor was derived from an adult with an advanced solid tumor such as melanoma, head and neck, liver or kidney cancer.

The CDR3: CASSLNGGLGEQYF. As DNA, the CDR3 is TGTGCCAGCAGCTTAAACGGCGGACTGGGGGAGCAGTACTTC. The genes are TRBV7-3 and TRBJ2-7, with D perhaps matching TRBD2 (5 bases). Germline CDR1 SGHTA, CDR2 FQGTGA. The V and J ends lost 1 base and 7 bases respectively, with 14 bases between them. The CDR3 loop spans 14 amino acids. Filled out from reference TRBV7-3 and TRBJ2-7, the complete variable domain reads GAGVSQTPSNKVTEKGKYVELRCDPISGHTALYWYRQSLGQGPEFLIYFQGTGAADDSGLPNDRFFAVRPEGSVSTLKIQRTERGDSAVYLCASSLNGGLGEQYFGPGTRLTVT.